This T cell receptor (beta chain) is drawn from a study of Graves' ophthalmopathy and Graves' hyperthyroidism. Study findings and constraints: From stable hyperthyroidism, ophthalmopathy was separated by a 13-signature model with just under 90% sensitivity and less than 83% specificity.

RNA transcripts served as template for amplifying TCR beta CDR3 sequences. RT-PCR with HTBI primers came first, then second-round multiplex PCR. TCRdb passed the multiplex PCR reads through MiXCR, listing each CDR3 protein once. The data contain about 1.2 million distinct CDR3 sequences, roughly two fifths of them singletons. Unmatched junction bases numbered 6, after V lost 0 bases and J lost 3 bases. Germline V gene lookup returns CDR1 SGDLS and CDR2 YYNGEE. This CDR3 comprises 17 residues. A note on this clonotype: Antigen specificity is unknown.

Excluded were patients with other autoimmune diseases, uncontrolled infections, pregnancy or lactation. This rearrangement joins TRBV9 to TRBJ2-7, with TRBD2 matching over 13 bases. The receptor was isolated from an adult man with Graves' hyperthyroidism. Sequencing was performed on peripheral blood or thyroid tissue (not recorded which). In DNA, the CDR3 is TGTGCCAGCAGCGTAGCCCCTGGACTAGCGGGAGACTACGAGCAGTACTTC. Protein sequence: CASSVAPGLAGDYEQYF.